The 10 T cell receptor beta chains below were found in one sample sequenced in a study of response to subunit inactivated influenza vaccine (dated by TCRdb to about 2018). Library prep was done by RT-PCR. Sequencing relied on an Illumina HiSeq 2500. The public sequencing data were trimmed at Q25 with fastp and processed into clonotypes with MiXCR by TCRdb, which kept only in-frame beta chains. Identical CDR3 protein sequences are pooled into one entry, listed with their most common genes and DNA. In this sample the table shows around 470,000 distinct CDR3 sequences, 7.2% of which occur a single time. Together, the top ten hold around 13% of the sample. This material consisted of PBMCs from blood, taken less than 30 months after vaccination. The receptors stem from a man between 50 and 75 years old who received an inactivated influenza vaccine. Donor details come from another sample of the same person, matched by shared clones.

This clonotype was seen a few times. The rearrangement links TRBV29-1 to TRBJ1-1; no firm D call. V gave up 6 bases and J gave up 1 base, with 6 bases separating them. Germline CDR1 and CDR2: SQVTM and ANQGSEA. The CDR3 is made up of 11 amino acids. The CDR3 DNA sequence: TGCAGCGTACAGCAGAACACTGAAGCTTTCTTT. Translation: CSVQQNTEAFF.

The V gene is TRBV7-9, the J gene TRBJ2-1; D is possibly TRBD2 (6 bases). The length of the CDR3 is 13 residues. CDR1 is SEHNR and CDR2 is FQNEAQ in the germline V gene (reference sequence). V was clipped by 5 bases and J by 10 bases, with 15 bases between them. The CDR3 DNA sequence: TGTGCCAGCAGCATTACTAGCAACCAGGAGCAGTTCTTC. As protein: CASSITSNQEQFF.

In its sample, this clonotype was seen many times. This chain uses TRBV5-1 with TRBJ1-3; D uncertain. V was cut by 2 bases and J by 0 bases, with 6 bases left in between. CDR1 and CDR2 (germline): SGHRS, YFSETQ. The CDR3 totals 14 residues. The CDR3 sequence: CASSFGPSGNTIYF. In DNA, the CDR3 is TGCGCCAGCAGCTTCGGCCCCTCTGGAAACACCATATATTTT.

The chain employs TRBV4-2 and TRBJ2-3; tentatively, D is TRBD2 (6 bases). V was pared by 3 bases and J by 2 bases, with 9 bases between. The CDR3 is made up of 14 amino acids. Per germline, CDR1 LGHNA and CDR2 YNFKEQ. The CDR3 sequence is CASSHPGATDTQYF. The CDR3 DNA follows: TGTGCCAGCAGCCATCCGGGAGCCACAGATACGCAGTATTTT.

There are many counts of this clonotype. The DNA of the CDR3 is TGTGCCAGCAGTGAGCTGGGACAGTATAATTCACCCCTCCACTTT. This sequence encodes CASSELGQYNSPLHF. This rearrangement joins TRBV6-1 to TRBJ1-6; the match to TRBD1 covers 7 bases. Germline CDR1 is MNHNS and CDR2 is SASEGT. V dropped 3 bases and J dropped 4; count of bases not matched to a gene: 3. This CDR3 comprises 15 residues.

In this sample, this clonotype turned up many times. The rearrangement links TRBV12-3 or TRBV12-4 to TRBJ2-5, with 12 bases that match TRBD2. J lost 8 bases, V lost 3 bases, and 10 bases had no gene match. This CDR3 is built from 16 residues. DNA for the CDR3: TGTGCCAGCAGTTTCACTAGCGGGGGGTACCGTGATACCCAGTACTTC. Encoded protein: CASSFTSGGYRDTQYF.

There are many counts of this clonotype. The chain couples TRBV5-5 to TRBJ2-7, with 7 nucleotides matching TRBD1. With V trimmed by 1 base and J by 4 bases, 5 bases remained unmatched. Germline loops: CDR1 SGHKS, CDR2 YYEKEE (reference sequence). The CDR3 is 14 residues long. The CDR3 bases are TGTGCCAGCAGCTTGAGTGGGACAGTGTACGAGCAGTACTTC. Encoded protein: CASSLSGTVYEQYF.

This clonotype was detected ten times or more. This chain connects TRBV29-1 to TRBJ2-7, with 7 bases that match TRBD1. V lost 6 bases to trimming and J lost 2 bases; unmatched junction nucleotides: 7. Germline V gene lookup returns CDR1 SQVTM and CDR2 ANQGSEA. This CDR3 has 13 amino acids. This CDR3 reads CSVLHRGTYEQYF. CDR3 sequence (DNA): TGCAGCGTCCTTCACAGGGGAACCTACGAGCAGTACTTC.

Worth noting for this clonotype: One end of the junction is discordant with germline, which a read error may explain. This sequence joins TRBV3-1 and TRBJ2-3, with 7 bases lining up with TRBD2. Germline lookup yields CDR1 LGHDT and CDR2 YNNKEL (reference sequence). There are 19 residues in the CDR3. As DNA, the CDR3 is TGTGCCTGCAGCCAGCAGTGGGATGCTAGCGGAGCTTCTTCAAATACGCAGTATTTT. Translating gives CACSQQWDASGASSNTQYF.

Only a few counts were recorded for this clonotype. V is TRBV11-3 and J is TRBJ2-7; the D gene is possibly TRBD1 (5 bases). Germline CDR1 and CDR2: SGHNT and YENEEA. V lost 6 bases and J 3 bases, leaving 15 bases between the germline ends. The CDR3 length is 14 residues. The CDR3 protein is CASRPGRVLYEQYF. CDR3 bases: TGTGCCAGCAGACCGGGCAGGGTTCTCTACGAGCAGTACTTC.